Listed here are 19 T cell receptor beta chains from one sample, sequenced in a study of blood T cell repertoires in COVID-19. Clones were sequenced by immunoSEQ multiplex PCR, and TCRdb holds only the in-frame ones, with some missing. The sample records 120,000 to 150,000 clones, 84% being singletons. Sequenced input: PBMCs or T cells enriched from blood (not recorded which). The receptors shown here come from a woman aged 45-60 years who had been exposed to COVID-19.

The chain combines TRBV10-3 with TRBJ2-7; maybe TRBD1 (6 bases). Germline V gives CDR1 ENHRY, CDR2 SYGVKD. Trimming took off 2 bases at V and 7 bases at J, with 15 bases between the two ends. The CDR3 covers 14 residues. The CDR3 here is CAISERQGMGEQYF. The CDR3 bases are TGTGCCATCAGTGAGCGGCAGGGGATGGGGGAGCAGTACTTC.

This CDR3 is CASSPGQGVGYGYTF. The CDR3 DNA follows: TGTGCCAGCAGTCCGGGACAGGGGGTAGGCTATGGCTACACCTTC. The chain has TRBV4-2 and TRBJ1-2; 11 bases match TRBD1. From germline, CDR1 is LGHNA and CDR2 YNFKEQ. The CDR3 covers 15 residues. The V and J ends lost 6 bases and 4 bases, in that order; junction bases with no gene match: 7.

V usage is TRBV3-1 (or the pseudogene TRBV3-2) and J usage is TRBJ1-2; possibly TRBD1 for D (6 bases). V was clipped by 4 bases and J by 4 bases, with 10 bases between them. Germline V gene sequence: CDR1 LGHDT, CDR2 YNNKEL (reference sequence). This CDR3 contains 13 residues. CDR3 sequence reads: CASSPGQSYGYTF. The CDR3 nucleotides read TGTGCCAGCAGCCCCGGACAGAGCTATGGCTACACCTTC.

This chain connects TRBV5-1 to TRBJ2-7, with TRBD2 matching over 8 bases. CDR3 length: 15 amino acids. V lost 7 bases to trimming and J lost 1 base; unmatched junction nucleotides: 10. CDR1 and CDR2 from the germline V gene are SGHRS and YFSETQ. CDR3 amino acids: CASAWGLAGSYEQYF. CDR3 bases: TGCGCCAGCGCCTGGGGGCTAGCGGGTTCCTACGAGCAGTACTTC.

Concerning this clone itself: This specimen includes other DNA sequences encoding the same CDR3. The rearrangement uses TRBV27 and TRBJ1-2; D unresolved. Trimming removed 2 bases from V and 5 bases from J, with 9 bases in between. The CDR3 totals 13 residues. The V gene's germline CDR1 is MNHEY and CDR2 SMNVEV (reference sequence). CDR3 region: CASSLTAGYGYTF. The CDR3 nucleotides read TGTGCCAGCAGTTTAACAGCCGGTTATGGCTACACCTTC.

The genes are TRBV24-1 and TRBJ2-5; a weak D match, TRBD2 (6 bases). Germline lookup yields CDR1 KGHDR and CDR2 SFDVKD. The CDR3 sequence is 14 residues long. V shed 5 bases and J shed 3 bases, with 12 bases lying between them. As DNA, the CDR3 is TGTGCCACCAGTGTAGCTGGGACTGAAGAGACCCAGTACTTC. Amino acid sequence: CATSVAGTEETQYF.

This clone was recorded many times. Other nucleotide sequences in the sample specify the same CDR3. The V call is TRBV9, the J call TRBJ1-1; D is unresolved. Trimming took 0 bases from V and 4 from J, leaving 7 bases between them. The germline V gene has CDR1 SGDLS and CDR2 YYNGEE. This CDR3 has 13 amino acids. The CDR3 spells CASSVAAGTEAFF. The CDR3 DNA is TGTGCCAGCAGCGTAGCTGCCGGCACTGAAGCTTTCTTT.

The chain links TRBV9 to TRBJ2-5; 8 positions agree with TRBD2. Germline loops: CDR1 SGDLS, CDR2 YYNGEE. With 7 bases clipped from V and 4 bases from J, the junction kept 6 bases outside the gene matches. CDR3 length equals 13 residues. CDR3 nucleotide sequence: TGTGCCAGCCAGCTCGGGGGGGCAGAGACCCAGTACTTC. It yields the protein CASQLGGAETQYF.

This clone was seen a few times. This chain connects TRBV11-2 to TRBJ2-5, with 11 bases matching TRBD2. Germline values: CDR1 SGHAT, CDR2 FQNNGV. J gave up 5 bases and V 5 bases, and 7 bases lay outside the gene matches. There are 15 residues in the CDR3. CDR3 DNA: TGTGCCAGCAGCCTAGCGGGAGGTCGGACGGAGACCCAGTACTTC. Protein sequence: CASSLAGGRTETQYF.

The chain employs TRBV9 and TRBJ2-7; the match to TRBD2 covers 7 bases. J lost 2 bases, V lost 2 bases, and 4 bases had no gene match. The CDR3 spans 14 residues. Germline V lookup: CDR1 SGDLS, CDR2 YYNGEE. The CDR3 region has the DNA TGTGCCAGCAGCGTCCGGGACTACCCCTACGAGCAGTACTTC. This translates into CASSVRDYPYEQYF.

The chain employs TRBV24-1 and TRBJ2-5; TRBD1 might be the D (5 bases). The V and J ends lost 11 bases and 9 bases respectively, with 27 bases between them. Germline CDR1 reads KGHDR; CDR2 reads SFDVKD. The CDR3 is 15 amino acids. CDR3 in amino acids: CANQGPGYTKRPQYF. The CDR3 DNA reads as TGTGCCAACCAAGGTCCAGGGTATACCAAGAGACCCCAGTACTTC.

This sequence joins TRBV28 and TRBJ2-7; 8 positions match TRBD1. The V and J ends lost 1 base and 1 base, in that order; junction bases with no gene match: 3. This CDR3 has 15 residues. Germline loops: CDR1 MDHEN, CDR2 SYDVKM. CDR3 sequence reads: CASSLSGGRSYEQYF. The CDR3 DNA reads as TGTGCCAGCAGTTTATCAGGGGGCCGGTCCTACGAGCAGTACTTC. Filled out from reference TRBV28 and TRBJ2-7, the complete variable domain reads DVKVTQSSRYLVKRTGEKVFLECVQDMDHENMFWYRQDPGLGLRLIYFSYDVKMKEKGDIPEGYSVSREKKERFSLILESASTNQTSMYLCASSLSGGRSYEQYFGPGTRLTVT.

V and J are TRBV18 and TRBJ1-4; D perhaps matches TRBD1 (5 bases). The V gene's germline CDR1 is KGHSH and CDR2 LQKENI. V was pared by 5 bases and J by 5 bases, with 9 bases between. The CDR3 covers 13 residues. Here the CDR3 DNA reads TGTGCCAGCTCAAGCACAGGCAATGAAAAACTGTTTTTT. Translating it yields CASSSTGNEKLFF.

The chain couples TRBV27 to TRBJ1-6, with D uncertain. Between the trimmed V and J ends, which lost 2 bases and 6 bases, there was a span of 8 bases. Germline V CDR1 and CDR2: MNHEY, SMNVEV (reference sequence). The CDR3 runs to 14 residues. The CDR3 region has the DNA TGTGCCAGCAGTTTAGTCCCCCTTAATTCACCCCTCCACTTT. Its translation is CASSLVPLNSPLHF.

CDR3: CASSGGQGESSIYTDTQYF. DNA for the CDR3: TGTGCCAGTAGTGGGGGACAGGGCGAATCCTCAATTTACACAGATACGCAGTATTTT. V gene TRBV19 combines with J gene TRBJ2-3; TRBD1 matches at 9 bases. Germline CDR1 reads LNHDA; CDR2 reads SQIVND (reference sequence). Trimming cost V 5 bases and J 2 bases; bases outside gene matches: 17. CDR3 length: 19 amino acids.

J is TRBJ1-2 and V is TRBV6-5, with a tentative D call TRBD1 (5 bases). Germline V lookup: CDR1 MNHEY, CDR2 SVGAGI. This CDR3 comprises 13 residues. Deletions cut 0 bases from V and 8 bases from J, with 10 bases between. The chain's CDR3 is CASSYSREEGYTF. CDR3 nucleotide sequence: TGTGCCAGCAGTTACTCCAGGGAGGAGGGCTACACCTTC.

CDR3 sequence: CASKLGANEQFF. CDR3 sequence (DNA): TGTGCCAGTAAGCTAGGCGCAAATGAGCAGTTCTTC. This chain connects TRBV19 to TRBJ2-1; D is unresolved. The germline gives CDR1 LNHDA, CDR2 SQIVND (reference sequence). V lost 7 bases and J lost 7, with 11 bases in between. CDR3 size: 12 residues. Supplemented by reference TRBV19 and TRBJ2-1, the full variable domain reads DGGITQSPKYLFRKEGQNVTLSCEQNLNHDAMYWYRQDPGQGLRLIYYSQIVNDFQKGDIAEGYSVSREKKESFPLTVTSAQKNPTAFYLCASKLGANEQFFGPGTRLTVL.

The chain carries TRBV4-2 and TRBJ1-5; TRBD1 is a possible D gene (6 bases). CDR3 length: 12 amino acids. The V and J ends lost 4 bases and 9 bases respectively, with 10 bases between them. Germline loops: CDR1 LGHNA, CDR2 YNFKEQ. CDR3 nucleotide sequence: TGTGCCAGCAGCCTACTACAGGGGCCCCAGCATTTT. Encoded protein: CASSLLQGPQHF.

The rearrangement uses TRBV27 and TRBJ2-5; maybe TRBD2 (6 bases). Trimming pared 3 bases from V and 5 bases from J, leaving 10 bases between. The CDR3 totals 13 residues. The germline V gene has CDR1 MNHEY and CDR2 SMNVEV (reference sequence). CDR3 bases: TGTGCCAGCAGTTTTAGCGGACCGGAGACCCAGTACTTC. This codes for CASSFSGPETQYF.